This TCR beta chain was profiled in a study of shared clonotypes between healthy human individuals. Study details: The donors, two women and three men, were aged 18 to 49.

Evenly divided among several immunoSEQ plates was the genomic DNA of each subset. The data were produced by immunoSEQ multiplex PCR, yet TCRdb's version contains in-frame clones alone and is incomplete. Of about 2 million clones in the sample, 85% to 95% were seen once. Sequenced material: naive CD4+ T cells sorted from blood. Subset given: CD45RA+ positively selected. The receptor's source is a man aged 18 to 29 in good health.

The DNA of the CDR3 is TGTGCCAGCAGTTTAGGCCCCTCTAACACCGGGGAGCTGTTTTTT. Translating gives CASSLGPSNTGELFF. The chain links TRBV27 to TRBJ2-2; D remains ambiguous. Germline V lookup: CDR1 MNHEY, CDR2 SMNVEV (reference sequence). Deletions cut 2 bases from V and 2 bases from J, with 9 bases between. The CDR3 runs to 15 residues.